This is a list of T cell receptor beta chains from one sample in a study of pediatric ulcerative colitis. The data were produced by immunoSEQ multiplex PCR, yet TCRdb's version contains in-frame clones alone and is incomplete. The data contain 12,000 to 15,000 clones, more than 80% of them singletons. Source material: blood. The source is a boy between 5 and 17 years old with moderate ulcerative colitis. Each CDR3 is given with its conserved first and last residue. A D gene is named only where the DNA matches it firmly.

v_call	d_call	j_call	cdr3_nt	cdr3_aa
TRBV7-2	TRBD1	TRBJ2-2	TGTGCCAGCAGCAACACAGGGGGGATTATCGGGGAGCTGTTTTTT	CASSNTGGIIGELFF
TRBV11-3	-	TRBJ2-2	TGTGCCAGCAGCTTTACAGAGAACACCGGGGAGCTGTTTTTT	CASSFTENTGELFF
TRBV13	-	TRBJ2-7	TGTGCCAGCAGCTTAATGCCCGCTAGCTCCTACGAGCAGTACTTC	CASSLMPASSYEQYF
TRBV27	-	TRBJ2-7	TGTGCCAGCAGTTTAGGCGCTTGGGACGAGCAGTACTTC	CASSLGAWDEQYF
TRBV6-5	-	TRBJ1-5	TGTGCCAGCAGTTTATGGGCCGATAGCAATCAGCCCCAGCATTTT	CASSLWADSNQPQHF
TRBV7-9	-	TRBJ1-2	TGTGCCAGCACCCGATTCGGCAGGGGCGGCTATGGCTACACCTTC	CASTRFGRGGYGYTF
TRBV19	TRBD1	TRBJ1-1	TGTGCCAGTAGTATAGATAATTGGGGACAGCTGAACACTGAAGCTTTCTTT	CASSIDNWGQLNTEAFF
TRBV11-3	-	TRBJ2-5	TGTGCCAGCAGCTTTTGGGGGGCTGGGCAAGAGACCCAGTACTTC	CASSFWGAGQETQYF
TRBV5-1	-	TRBJ2-1	TGCGCCAGCAGCTTGGTTAAATTCTCCTACAATGAGCAGTTCTTC	CASSLVKFSYNEQFF
TRBV5-4	-	TRBJ2-7	TGTGCCAGCAGCTCGACGGAGGGGGCTTACGAGCAGTACTTC	CASSSTEGAYEQYF
TRBV4-2	TRBD2	TRBJ2-7	TGTGCCAGCAGCCAGGCTGGACTAGTTTCCGAGCAGTACTTC	CASSQAGLVSEQYF
TRBV5-8	-	TRBJ1-1	TGTGCCAGCAGCTTGACAGGGTTTGGGTACACTGAAGCTTTCTTT	CASSLTGFGYTEAFF
TRBV27	-	TRBJ2-1	TGTGCCAGCAGTTTAGCAGGGAACAATGAGCAGTTCTTC	CASSLAGNNEQFF
TRBV4-3	-	TRBJ2-5	TGCGCCAGCAGCCAAGATCATGGGCTACAAGAGACCCAGTACTTC	CASSQDHGLQETQYF
TRBV9	-	TRBJ2-7	TGTGCCAGCAGCCCCTCGGGGGGCCTCTCCTACGAGCAGTACTTC	CASSPSGGLSYEQYF
TRBV28	TRBD2	TRBJ2-1	TGTGCCAGCAGTTCCGGGAGGACCCTTTACAATGAGCAGTTCTTC	CASSSGRTLYNEQFF
TRBV10-3	TRBD1	TRBJ1-2	TGTGCCATCAGTGAGGTAGGGGGCGGCTATGGCTACACCTTC	CAISEVGGGYGYTF
TRBV11-2	TRBD2	TRBJ2-1	TGTGCCAGCAGCCTCGGACTAGCGGGGACTGAGCAGTTCTTC	CASSLGLAGTEQFF
TRBV27	-	TRBJ2-5	TGTGCCAGCAGTTTCGAGGCAGGGGGGTACCAAGAGACCCAGTACTTC	CASSFEAGGYQETQYF
TRBV6-5	-	TRBJ1-1	TGTGCCAGCAGTTTCCACAGGGCCTCCGGGGACACTGAAGCTTTCTTT	CASSFHRASGDTEAFF
TRBV2	TRBD1	TRBJ1-2	TGTGCCAGCAGATCTGACAGGGAAGATGGCTACACCTTC	CASRSDREDGYTF
TRBV18	-	TRBJ2-5	TGTGCCAGCTCGTCCCAAGAGACCCAGTACTTC	CASSSQETQYF
TRBV6-5	TRBD2	TRBJ2-7	TGTGCCAGCAGTCCCCTAGCGGCAGCCTACGAGCAGTACTTC	CASSPLAAAYEQYF
TRBV11-3	TRBD2	TRBJ2-1	TGTGCCAGCAGCTTAGTAAAAGCGGGAGGCCATGAGCAGTTCTTC	CASSLVKAGGHEQFF
TRBV10-3	-	TRBJ2-3	TGTGCCATCAGTGGTCCCGCGGTGGGTTCGGGTCCGCAGTATTTT	CAISGPAVGSGPQYF
TRBV7-2	TRBD2	TRBJ2-7	TGTGCCAGCAGGCCCCCGGGACTAGCGCGGGACGAGCAGTACTTC	CASRPPGLARDEQYF
TRBV27	-	TRBJ2-1	TGTGCCAGCAGTTTAAGGTCTGGCCTATCGAGCTCCTACAATGAGCAGTTCTTC	CASSLRSGLSSSYNEQFF
TRBV2	-	TRBJ2-5	TGTGCCAGCTCTCCTAGCGAAGTTTGGCAAGAGACCCAGTACTTC	CASSPSEVWQETQYF